Listed below are T cell receptor beta chains from one sample, sequenced in a study of cytomegalovirus exposure and HLA in healthy donors. Method: immunoSEQ multiplex PCR; TCRdb's copy keeps in-frame clones and lacks some. This sample carries fewer than 200,000 clones, about 86% of them seen once, and the ten largest clones take 2% to 2.5%. Material: PBMCs. The source of these receptors is a woman aged 18-35 years in good health and CMV-seronegative. Both conserved end residues are part of each CDR3. D genes are given only for firm matches. Some rows mark clone size as missing; the rest say once, few, many or name a class of expanded clone.

cdr3_aa cdr3_nt d_call cdr3_length v_call clone_size j_call
CASSFEDRGRGSPGANVLTF TGTGCCAGCAGTTTTGAGGATAGGGGCAGGGGGTCCCCTGGGGCCAACGTCCTGACTTTC TRBD1 20 TRBV27 once TRBJ2-6
CSVKGQTHGYTF TGCAGCGTAAAGGGACAGACGCATGGCTACACCTTC TRBD1 12 TRBV29-1 NA TRBJ1-2
CASSPQPEYLTGELFF TGTGCCAGCAGCCCTCAACCTGAGTACCTCACCGGGGAGCTGTTTTTT NA 16 TRBV9 NA TRBJ2-2
CASRRQLGSYEQYF TGTGCCAGCAGGAGACAGTTGGGCTCCTACGAGCAGTACTTC NA 14 TRBV28 NA TRBJ2-7
CASSQSPGGGKISGANVLTF TGTGCCAGCAGCCAATCCCCGGGAGGGGGGAAGATCTCTGGGGCCAACGTCCTGACTTTC TRBD2 20 TRBV4-2 NA TRBJ2-6
CASSLGFGQPYEQYF TGTGCCAGCAGCTTAGGATTCGGACAGCCCTACGAGCAGTACTTC NA 15 TRBV7-9 NA TRBJ2-7
CASSLIAGGPHNEQFF TGCGCCAGCAGCTTAATAGCGGGAGGGCCCCACAATGAGCAGTTCTTC TRBD2 16 TRBV5-1 NA TRBJ2-1
CATSRPRDRRRTGELFF TGTGCCACCAGCAGGCCCCGGGACAGGCGCCGCACCGGGGAGCTGTTTTTT TRBD1 17 TRBV15 NA TRBJ2-2
CSALLRVGDGYTF TGCAGCGCGCTTCTGAGGGTAGGAGATGGCTACACCTTC NA 13 TRBV29-1 few TRBJ1-2
CASSPEQGYEQYF TGTGCCAGCAGCCCAGAACAGGGCTACGAGCAGTACTTC NA 13 TRBV5-4 NA TRBJ2-7
CSVVAAASNYGYTF TGCAGCGTTGTAGCGGCAGCCTCAAACTATGGCTACACCTTC NA 14 TRBV29-1 NA TRBJ1-2
CASSPGSGNQPQHF TGCGCCAGCAGCCCGGGGTCCGGCAATCAGCCCCAGCATTTT NA 14 TRBV4-3 NA TRBJ1-5
CASSMPGFGANVLTF TGCGCCAGCAGCATGCCCGGGTTCGGGGCCAACGTCCTGACTTTC NA 15 TRBV5-1 NA TRBJ2-6
CASSEALGGDRRRNTIYF TGTGCCAGCAGTGAAGCGCTCGGCGGGGACCGGAGGAGAAACACCATATATTTT NA 18 TRBV6-1 NA TRBJ1-3
CASSLGSFPSYNEQFF TGTGCCAGTAGTCTTGGGAGCTTCCCCTCCTACAATGAGCAGTTCTTC NA 16 TRBV19 NA TRBJ2-1
CASSGKGGIQPQHF TGTGCCAGCAGTGGAAAAGGGGGCATCCAGCCCCAGCATTTT TRBD1 14 TRBV27 NA TRBJ1-5
CASTSGGTDTQYF TGTGCCAGTACCTCCGGGGGCACAGATACGCAGTATTTT NA 13 TRBV19 NA TRBJ2-3
CASSLRSGRGKDTQYF TGTGCCAGCAGCTTAAGAAGCGGGAGAGGGAAAGATACGCAGTATTTT TRBD2 16 TRBV13 once TRBJ2-3
CASRLSGVISYNEQFF TGTGCCAGCAGACTTAGCGGAGTCATCTCTTACAATGAGCAGTTCTTC NA 16 TRBV2 NA TRBJ2-1
CASSEVGAGDTEAFF TGTGCCAGCAGTGAAGTGGGCGCCGGGGACACTGAAGCTTTCTTT NA 15 TRBV6-1 NA TRBJ1-1
CAWSVPRGGQADTQYF TGTGCCTGGAGTGTGCCGCGGGGGGGCCAGGCAGATACGCAGTATTTT TRBD2 16 TRBV30 NA TRBJ2-3
CASSFAAEGQFF TGTGCCAGCAGCTTTGCGGCGGAAGGGCAGTTCTTC NA 12 TRBV7-9 NA TRBJ2-1
CASRRQASSNEQFF TGCGCCAGCAGAAGACAGGCGTCGAGCAATGAGCAGTTCTTC NA 14 TRBV5-1 once TRBJ2-1
CASSMKNRALAGVSSTDTQYF TGTGCCAGTAGTATGAAGAATCGCGCACTAGCGGGAGTTTCTAGCACAGATACGCAGTATTTT TRBD2 21 TRBV19 NA TRBJ2-3
CASSESEVGHWYEQYF TGTGCCAGCAGTGAATCAGAGGTTGGACACTGGTACGAGCAGTACTTC NA 16 TRBV6-1 NA TRBJ2-7
CASSFGLNTEAFF TGTGCCAGCAGCTTTGGACTAAACACTGAAGCTTTCTTT NA 13 TRBV5-6 once TRBJ1-1
CASSLTGYEQYF TGTGCCAGCAGTTTAACAGGCTACGAGCAGTACTTC NA 12 TRBV27 NA TRBJ2-7
CASSLGRTGELFF TGTGCCAGCAGCTTGGGGCGGACCGGGGAGCTGTTTTTT NA 13 TRBV7-9 NA TRBJ2-2
CASSQENRGRETQYF TGCGCCAGCAGCCAAGAAAACAGGGGGCGAGAGACCCAGTACTTC TRBD1 15 TRBV4-1 NA TRBJ2-5
CASSYYERPAGGYTF TGTGCCAGTAGCTACTATGAACGACCGGCGGGTGGCTACACCTTC NA 15 TRBV19 NA TRBJ1-2
CASSFPRGGGDSNQPQHF TGTGCCAGCAGTTTCCCCCGGGGTGGGGGGGATAGCAATCAGCCCCAGCATTTT NA 18 TRBV28 NA TRBJ1-5
CASSYLTRGAYNSPLHF TGTGCCAGCAGTTACCTAACCAGGGGGGCCTATAATTCACCCCTCCACTTT TRBD1 17 TRBV27 NA TRBJ1-6
CASSSQGETQYF TGTGCCAGCAGCTCCCAGGGGGAGACCCAGTACTTC NA 12 TRBV7-2 NA TRBJ2-5
CAWTITWTGGAGNSDGYTF TGTGCCTGGACCATAACCTGGACAGGGGGCGCGGGAAATTCTGATGGCTACACCTTC TRBD1 19 TRBV30 NA TRBJ1-2
CASSLDRANTEAFF TGTGCCAGCAGCCTTGACAGAGCGAACACTGAAGCTTTCTTT NA 14 TRBV6-5 NA TRBJ1-1